Sequencing of this TCR beta chain was carried out in a study of PD-1 blockade in classical Hodgkin lymphoma. Specified time point: newly diagnosed, previously untreated cHL patient sample. Assay: immunoSEQ multiplex PCR; the TCRdb copy retains only in-frame clones and omits some. This sample has about 21,000 clones, with roughly 94% found just once. V lost 4 bases and J lost 9; bases outside the gene matches: 14. This CDR3 is built from 15 residues. Germline CDR1 reads LGHNA; CDR2 reads YSLEER. This clonotype originated in a human donor with classical Hodgkin lymphoma. Sequencing was done on a sample of peripheral blood mononuclear cells (PBMCs). This sequence joins TRBV4-3 and TRBJ2-7; TRBD1 matches 8 bases. DNA for the CDR3: TGCGCCAGCAGCCCCGGAATAACGGACAGGGCGGTGCAGTACTTC. Protein sequence: CASSPGITDRAVQYF.